These 10 T cell receptor beta chains originate from one sample sequenced in a study of T-cell reconstitution after alpha-beta-depleted transplantation in children. TCRbeta library preparation incorporated unique molecular identifiers. TCRdb re-called the PCR reads with MiXCR, one entry per CDR3 protein. The table lists about 980,000 distinct CDR3 sequences, about 29% of them singletons, with about 28% in the top ten. Source: PBMCs, mostly from graft donor cells, taken 360 days after TCRalphabeta/CD19-depleted stem cell transplant. The receptors derive from a boy less than two years old who had a stem cell transplant for SCID, so the T cells may come from the graft donor.

The CDR3 coding sequence is TGTGCCTGGAGTGTAGGTCGCAAGGCGGCAGATACGCAGTATTTT. Its protein is CAWSVGRKAADTQYF. V is TRBV30 and J is TRBJ2-3; D is ambiguous. V lost 0 bases and J 4 bases, leaving 14 bases between the germline ends. Germline CDR1 and CDR2: GTSNPN and SVGIG (reference sequence). The CDR3 is 15 residues long.

This clonotype was counted a few times. V is TRBV5-1 and J is TRBJ1-4; the D is unclear. Germline V gene lookup returns CDR1 SGHRS and CDR2 YFSETQ. Trimming removed 0 bases from V and 10 bases from J, with 10 bases in between. The CDR3 spans 13 residues. CDR3 region: CASSLEGLGKLFF. The CDR3 DNA reads TGCGCCAGCAGCTTGGAAGGGCTTGGAAAACTGTTTTTT.

In its sample, this clonotype was seen a few times. This chain connects TRBV5-1 to TRBJ2-5, with D possibly TRBD1 on 6 matching bases. The ends were cut back, 4 bases at V and 0 bases at J, with 13 bases in the middle. The CDR3 runs 15 residues. CDR1 and CDR2 from the germline V gene are SGHRS and YFSETQ. Here the CDR3 DNA reads TGCGCCAGCAGCGGAGGACAGAGGTACCAAGAGACCCAGTACTTC. Translating it yields CASSGGQRYQETQYF.

The rearrangement links TRBV2 to TRBJ2-7; maybe TRBD1 (5 bases). Trimming took 5 bases from V and 2 from J, leaving 16 bases between them. Per germline, CDR1 SNHLY and CDR2 FYNNEI. The CDR3 length is 15 residues. The CDR3: CASSISTGFPYEQYF. The CDR3 nucleotides are TGTGCCAGCAGTATTTCTACAGGATTCCCCTACGAGCAGTACTTC.

The chain employs TRBV5-1 and TRBJ2-3, with D possibly TRBD2 on 6 matching bases. The CDR3 runs to 16 residues. V was cut by 3 bases and J by 2 bases, with 16 bases left in between. CDR1 SGHRS and CDR2 YFSETQ come from the germline V gene. As DNA, the CDR3 is TGCGCCAGCAGCTCCGAAACCCTAGCGCTCACAGATACGCAGTATTTT. Translated: CASSSETLALTDTQYF.

The chain combines TRBV5-1 with TRBJ2-3, with D tentatively TRBD2 (5 bases). Germline values: CDR1 SGHRS, CDR2 YFSETQ. CDR3 size: 17 residues. Trimming shortened V by 1 base and J by 2 bases, and 17 bases separated the two germline ends. CDR3 coding DNA: TGCGCCAGCAGCTTGCCTCGGGGAAAGGTTTACACAGATACGCAGTATTTT. Translating gives CASSLPRGKVYTDTQYF.

This chain links TRBV29-1 with TRBJ2-3; TRBD2 matches at 9 bases. V trimming: 3 bases; J trimming: 2 bases; junction bases outside the gene matches: 6. CDR1 and CDR2 (germline): SQVTM, ANQGSEA. The CDR3 sequence is 15 residues long. Here the CDR3 reads CSVDPAGGLTDTQYF. DNA of the CDR3: TGCAGCGTTGATCCAGCGGGGGGCCTCACAGATACGCAGTATTTT.

The chain employs TRBV5-6 and TRBJ2-1, with 8 positions matching TRBD1. Germline CDR1 SGHDT, CDR2 YYEEEE. This CDR3 is 15 amino acids long. J lost 8 bases, V lost 2 bases, and 9 bases had no gene match. CDR3 coding DNA: TGTGCCAGCAGCTTCTGGGCAGGGGGCCCCCATGAGCAGTTCTTC. It yields the protein CASSFWAGGPHEQFF. The whole variable domain, filled in from reference TRBV5-6 and TRBJ2-1, reads DAGVTQSPTHLIKTRGQQVTLRCSPKSGHDTVSWYQQALGQGPQFIFQYYEEEERQRGNFPDRFSGHQFPNYSSELNVNALLLGDSALYLCASSFWAGGPHEQFFGPGTRLTVL.

This clonotype has just a few counts. The gene calls are TRBV12-3 or TRBV12-4 and TRBJ2-5; TRBD2 is a possible D gene (6 bases). There are 17 residues in the CDR3. Trimming left V 5 bases short and J 3 bases short, with 22 bases between. The CDR3 DNA sequence: TGTGCCAGCAGTCAAACCCGGCGGGGTCGGGTCGAAGAGACCCAGTACTTC. Encoded protein: CASSQTRRGRVEETQYF.

Worth noting for this clonotype: One junction end does not reproduce the germline sequence, and a read error may be involved. The chain couples TRBV10-2 to TRBJ1-5; D not certain. The CDR3 covers 14 residues. The germline V gene has CDR1 WSHSY and CDR2 SAAADI. The CDR3 DNA follows: TGCGCCAGCAGCGAGGCCCATAGCATTCAGCCCCAGCATTTT. It yields the protein CASSEAHSIQPQHF.